This TCR beta chain appears in the sequencing data of a study of naive and memory T cell subsets (dated 2017 in TCRdb). The study in broad terms: The figure summarizing the skin biopsy and whole blood samples listed around 10 blood donors, 7 tuberculin skin test biopsies and 3 saline control biopsies. PCR2 was typically run as a SYBR Green qPCR and stopped at a set threshold, although low-input samples could use end-point PCR of five to six cycles instead. The research as a whole found: The RNA-based method was acknowledged as potentially sensitive to TCR transcript changes with T cell activation and differentiation.

A robust, sensitive protocol for the amplification, sequencing and analysis of TCRs was described in the study, in which 3' ligation of a UMI-containing oligonucleotide to TCR cDNA was used. For whole blood analysis, approximately 2.5 ml of peripheral blood was collected from healthy adult volunteers into Tempus tubes, and RNA was extracted following the manufacturer's instructions. Before reverse transcription, total RNA that had not been cell sorted was treated with RQ1 DNase, with a target input of roughly 1 to 1,100 ng. Libraries were prepared from skin biopsies and whole blood so that pipeline robustness could be tested in samples in which T cells form a minority population. The protocol used for the library was 5' RACE. The ligated cDNA was amplified in four rounds of PCR with nested alpha and beta constant region primers together with the SP2 primer. For the blood and skin samples, TCR RNA was reverse transcribed with SuperScript IV using primers for the alpha and beta constant regions. T4 RNA ligase 1 was used to ligate an oligonucleotide containing the Illumina SP2 primer and a UMI to the 3' end of the cDNA. The 12-nucleotide UMI consisted of two random hexamers with an eight-base spacer between the hexamers to prevent hairpin formation. From the second PCR onward, TCR alpha and beta chain libraries were processed separately and dual indexed for multiplexing. After pooling, the indexed libraries were analyzed by capillary electrophoresis and sequenced on either an Illumina MiSeq or NextSeq. PhiX DNA at 5-7% was spiked into libraries to increase base diversity and improve cluster recognition. On the study's bioinformatics: Demultiplexor took UMIs from read 2, joined the UMIs to the TCR sequence from read 1, and separated reads according to sample indices. Decombinator identified V and J genes and V-J junctions and gave each TCR a five-part identifier that included V and J deletions. UMIs were used by Collapsinator to correct sequencing errors and PCR amplification heterogeneity, so that a UMI-based abundance was obtained for each TCR. CDR3Translator turned identifiers into nucleotide sequence, translated the nucleotide sequence into amino acids, and pulled out CDR3 regions based on terminal motifs. Error-corrected counts of alpha and beta TCRs from blood and skin were compared after being normalized to the amount of input RNA. TCRdb reran the public reads through fastp at Q25 and MiXCR, keeping productive beta chains. Entries are consolidated by CDR3 protein sequence, retaining the most common genes and DNA. V and J calls and clone size were set by TCRdb, not the authors. This sample comprises approximately 32,000 distinct CDR3 sequences, 15% to 20% of them detected only once. The top ten constitute around 2.7% of the sample.

As to this clonotype: Its antigen remains undetermined. Per-nucleotide qualities are absent, and no much larger clonotype sits a single base away.

The CDR3 starts with the cysteine, ends with the phenylalanine, and has 14 residues. The sequence is cut down to CDR3 DNA, 42 bases in frame from base 1. The sequence derives from a female donor in good health. The chain employs TRBV21-1 and TRBJ1-1; the DNA was not used to check the table's D call, TRBD1. TRBV21-1 is tagged as a pseudogene. This receptor has the CDR3 CASSTNLTGVKAFF. The sequenced DNA: TGTGCCAGCAGCACCAACCTGACAGGGGTGAAGGCTTTCTTT.